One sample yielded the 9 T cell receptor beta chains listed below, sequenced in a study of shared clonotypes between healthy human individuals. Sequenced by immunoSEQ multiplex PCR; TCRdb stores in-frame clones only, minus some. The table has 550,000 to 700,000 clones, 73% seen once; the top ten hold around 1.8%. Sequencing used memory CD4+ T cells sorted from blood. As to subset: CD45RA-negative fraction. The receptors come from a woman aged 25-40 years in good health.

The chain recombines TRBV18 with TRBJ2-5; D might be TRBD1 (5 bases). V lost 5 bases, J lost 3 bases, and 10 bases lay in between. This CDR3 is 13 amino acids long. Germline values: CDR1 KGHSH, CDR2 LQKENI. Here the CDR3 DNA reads TGTGCCAGCTCATTAGACAGTAAAGAGACCCAGTACTTC. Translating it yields CASSLDSKETQYF.

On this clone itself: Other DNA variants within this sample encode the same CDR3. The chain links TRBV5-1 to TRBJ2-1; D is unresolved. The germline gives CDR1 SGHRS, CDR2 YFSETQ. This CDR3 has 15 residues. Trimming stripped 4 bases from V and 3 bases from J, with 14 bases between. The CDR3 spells CASSLASLGYNEQFF. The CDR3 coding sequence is TGCGCCAGCAGCCTGGCAAGTTTGGGCTACAATGAGCAGTTCTTC.

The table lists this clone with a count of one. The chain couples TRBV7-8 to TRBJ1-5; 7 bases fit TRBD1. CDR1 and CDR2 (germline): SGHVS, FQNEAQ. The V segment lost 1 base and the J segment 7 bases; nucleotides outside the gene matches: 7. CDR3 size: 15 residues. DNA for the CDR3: TGTGCCAGCAGCTTAGGAAGAACAGGGGACCAGCCCCAGCATTTT. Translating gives CASSLGRTGDQPQHF.

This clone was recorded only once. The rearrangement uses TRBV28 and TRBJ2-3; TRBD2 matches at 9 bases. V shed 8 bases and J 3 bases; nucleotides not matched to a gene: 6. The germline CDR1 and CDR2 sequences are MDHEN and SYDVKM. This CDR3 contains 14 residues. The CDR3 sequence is CASRSGSGTDTQYF. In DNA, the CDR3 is TGTGCCAGCCGTAGCGGGAGTGGAACAGATACGCAGTATTTT.

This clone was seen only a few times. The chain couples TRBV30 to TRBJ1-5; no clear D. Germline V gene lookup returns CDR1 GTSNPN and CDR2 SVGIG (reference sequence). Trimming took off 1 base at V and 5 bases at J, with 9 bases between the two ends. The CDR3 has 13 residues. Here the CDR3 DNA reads TGTGCCTGGAGTGGCGGGAGTCATCAGCCCCAGCATTTT. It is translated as CAWSGGSHQPQHF.

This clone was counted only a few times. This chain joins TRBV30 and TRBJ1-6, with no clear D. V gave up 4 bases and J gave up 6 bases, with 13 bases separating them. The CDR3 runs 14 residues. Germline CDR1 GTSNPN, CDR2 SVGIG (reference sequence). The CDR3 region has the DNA TGTGCCTGGACTCCCGCGGTCCCTAATTCACCCCTCCACTTT. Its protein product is CAWTPAVPNSPLHF.

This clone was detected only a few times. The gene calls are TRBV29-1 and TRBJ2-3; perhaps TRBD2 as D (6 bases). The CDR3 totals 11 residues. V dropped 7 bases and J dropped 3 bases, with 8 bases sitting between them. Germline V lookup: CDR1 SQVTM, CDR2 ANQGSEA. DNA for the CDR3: TGCAGCGGACGGGAGACAGATACGCAGTATTTT. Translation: CSGRETDTQYF.

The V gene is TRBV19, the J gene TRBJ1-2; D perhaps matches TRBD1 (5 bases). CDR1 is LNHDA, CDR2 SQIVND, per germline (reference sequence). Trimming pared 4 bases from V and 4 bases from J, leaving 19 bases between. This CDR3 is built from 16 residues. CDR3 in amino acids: CASSTTSTARIYGYTF. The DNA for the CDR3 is TGTGCCAGTAGTACCACATCGACAGCCCGAATCTATGGCTACACCTTC.

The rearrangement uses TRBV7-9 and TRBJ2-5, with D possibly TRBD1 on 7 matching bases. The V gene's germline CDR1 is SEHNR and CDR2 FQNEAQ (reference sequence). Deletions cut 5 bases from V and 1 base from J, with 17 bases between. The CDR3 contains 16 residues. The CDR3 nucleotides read TGTGCCAGCAGCCAGATAGACAGGGACTTCCAAGAGACCCAGTACTTC. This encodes CASSQIDRDFQETQYF.